The subject of this entry is one TCR beta chain. Its antigen remains unknown. Other DNA sequences in this sample translate to the same CDR3. This entry comes from a study of OX40 agonist ivuxolimab in advanced cancers. Study-level information: The drug used for patients, ivuxolimab, was an agonistic anti-OX40 (CD134) antibody. Partial responses were recorded for three patients, including one with hepatocellular carcinoma and two with cutaneous melanoma.

The study, taken as a whole, reports: Some nonresponders additionally presented with little normalized T-cell clonal expansion.

Sequencing was performed with immunoSEQ multiplex PCR; in TCRdb, only in-frame clones are kept and a portion is missing. Here the sample spans 53,000 or so clones, about four fifths being singletons. If patients had autoimmune disease history or systemic immunosuppression, they were excluded. This specimen was CD4+ or CD8+ T cells sorted from blood, taken in a trial of the OX40 agonist ivuxolimab. This clonotype originated in an adult with an advanced solid tumor such as melanoma, head and neck, liver or kidney cancer.

CDR3 bases: TGTGCCAGCAGTGAAATCTGGGGAGGCAATCAGCCCCAGCATTTT. This gives the protein CASSEIWGGNQPQHF. The J gene is TRBJ1-5, the V gene TRBV6-1; D is ambiguous. The CDR3 extends over 15 amino acids. The V gene lost 2 bases and the J gene lost 2 bases, with 10 bases spanning the gap. Germline V gene sequence: CDR1 MNHNS, CDR2 SASEGT.